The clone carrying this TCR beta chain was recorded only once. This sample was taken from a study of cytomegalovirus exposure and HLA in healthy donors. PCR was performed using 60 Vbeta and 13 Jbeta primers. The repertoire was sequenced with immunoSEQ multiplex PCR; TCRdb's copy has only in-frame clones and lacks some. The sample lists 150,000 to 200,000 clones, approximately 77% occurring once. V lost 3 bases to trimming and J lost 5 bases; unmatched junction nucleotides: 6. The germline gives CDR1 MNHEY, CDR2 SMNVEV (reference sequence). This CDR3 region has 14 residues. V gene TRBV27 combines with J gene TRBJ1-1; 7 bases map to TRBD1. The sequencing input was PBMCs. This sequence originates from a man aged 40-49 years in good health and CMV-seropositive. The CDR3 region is CASSFQRGRTEAFF. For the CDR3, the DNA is TGTGCCAGCAGTTTCCAGAGGGGGCGGACTGAAGCTTTCTTT.